Below are 32 T cell receptor beta chains sequenced from a single sample in a study of blood T cell repertoires in COVID-19 (TCRdb year 2020). Library generation was performed with the immunoSEQ multiplex PCR assay. TCRdb provides this immuneACCESS table in a form limited to in-frame rearrangements. Some clones are lacking; in checked studies, under half of them reflect an unresolved V gene, and why the rest are absent is not known. This sample comprises about 190,000 clones, around 89% of them detected only once. 0.62% of the sample is in the top ten clones. Input material: peripheral blood. These receptors were collected from a man in his fifties with acute or convalescent COVID-19.

The chain links TRBV3-1 (or the pseudogene TRBV3-2) to TRBJ1-4; D gene uncertain. This CDR3 is built from 14 residues. V was trimmed by 1 base and J by 3 bases, leaving 6 bases between them. Germline CDR1 is LGHDT and CDR2 is YNNKEL (reference sequence). As DNA, the CDR3 is TGTGCCAGCAGCCAAGGGCAGTCTAATGAAAAACTGTTTTTT. Translating gives CASSQGQSNEKLFF.

The chain combines TRBV5-1 with TRBJ1-3; tentatively, D is TRBD1 (5 bases). The germline V and J ends were trimmed by 0 bases and 0 bases, with 16 bases remaining between them. From germline, CDR1 is SGHRS and CDR2 YFSETQ. CDR3 length equals 18 residues. CDR3 DNA: TGCGCCAGCAGCTTGGCCCTCACACTGACAGCCTCTGGAAACACCATATATTTT. Translation gives CASSLALTLTASGNTIYF.

The V call is TRBV10-3, the J call TRBJ1-5; D is unclear. Germline V CDR1 and CDR2: ENHRY, SYGVKD. The CDR3 spans 13 residues. V lost 3 bases and J lost 6, with 9 bases in between. CDR3 coding DNA: TGTGCCATCAGTGACTCTCCCGGTCAGCCCCAGCATTTT. Residues: CAISDSPGQPQHF.

V gene TRBV6-2 or TRBV6-3 combines with J gene TRBJ1-1; D not certain. V was clipped by 2 bases and J by 7 bases, with 8 bases between them. Germline V lookup: CDR1 MNHEY, CDR2 SVGEGT. CDR3 length: 12 amino acids. The CDR3 DNA sequence: TGTGCCAGCAGTTACGGCAGGAATGAAGCTTTCTTT. This translates into CASSYGRNEAFF.

The genes are TRBV18 and TRBJ1-1, with D perhaps TRBD1 (5 bases). The CDR3 runs 17 residues. The V gene's germline CDR1 is KGHSH and CDR2 LQKENI. V lost 6 bases, J lost 1 base, and 21 bases lay in between. As DNA, the CDR3 is TGTGCCAGCTCGCCATCGGCAGGGCAGCGTGGGAACACTGAAGCTTTCTTT. Translation: CASSPSAGQRGNTEAFF.

CDR3 sequence (DNA): TGTGCCAGCAGCTTAGCCGGGACTAGCGGGAGCTCAACTGAGCAGTTCTTC. Translated: CASSLAGTSGSSTEQFF. The V and J genes are TRBV7-9 and TRBJ2-1; 14 bases match TRBD2. Germline trimming cut 0 bases from V and 9 bases from J; bases unmatched to any gene: 7. The CDR3 is made up of 17 amino acids. Germline CDR1 SEHNR, CDR2 FQNEAQ (reference sequence).

This rearrangement joins TRBV6-6 to TRBJ1-2, with a weak D call TRBD1 (6 bases). Trimming cost V 2 bases and J 6 bases, with 10 bases left between them. The CDR3 spans 13 residues. Germline V gives CDR1 MNHNY, CDR2 SVGAGI (reference sequence). The DNA of the CDR3 is TGTGCCAGCAGTTACCATGGGGGCGATGGCTACACCTTC. This gives the protein CASSYHGGDGYTF.

This sequence joins TRBV7-3 and TRBJ2-3, with D perhaps TRBD2 (6 bases). Germline CDR1 reads SGHTA; CDR2 reads FQGTGA. The V gene lost 3 bases and the J gene lost 2 bases, with 15 bases spanning the gap. This CDR3 contains 16 residues. CDR3 region: CASSFTGGNPTDTQYF. In DNA form, the CDR3 reads TGTGCCAGCAGCTTTACCGGGGGTAATCCCACAGATACGCAGTATTTT.

This rearrangement joins TRBV10-3 to TRBJ1-2, with D possibly TRBD1 on 6 matching bases. The CDR3 runs 15 residues. Germline V gene data show CDR1 as ENHRY and CDR2 as SYGVKD. V was shortened by 2 bases and J by 2 bases, with 12 bases between the two germline ends. The CDR3 region has the DNA TGTGCCATCAGTGAGGGGCAGGGGCGAAACTATGGCTACACCTTC. Its protein is CAISEGQGRNYGYTF.

In nucleotides, the CDR3 is TGCGCCAGCAGCCAGGACAGGGGGCCTCAGCCCCAGCATTTT. This gives the protein CASSQDRGPQPQHF. This chain joins TRBV4-1 and TRBJ1-5; 11 nucleotides line up with TRBD1. CDR3 length equals 14 residues. Germline values: CDR1 MGHRA, CDR2 YSYEKL. J was trimmed by 6 bases and V by 3 bases; bases with no gene match: 1.

V usage is TRBV15 and J usage is TRBJ2-5; TRBD1 aligns across 8 bases. Germline V gene data show CDR1 as LNHNV and CDR2 as YYDKDF (reference sequence). CDR3 length: 15 residues. J gave up 5 bases and V 0 bases, and 5 bases lay outside the gene matches. CDR3 DNA: TGTGCCACCAGCAGAGACCCGGACAGGGCCGAGACCCAGTACTTC. This translates into CATSRDPDRAETQYF.

As DNA, the CDR3 is TGTGCCAGCTCACCCCTGATGGAGGCTTTCAACACTGAAGCTTTCTTT. This translates into CASSPLMEAFNTEAFF. The chain carries TRBV18 and TRBJ1-1; D call uncertain. The CDR3 has 16 amino acids. The V gene's germline CDR1 is KGHSH and CDR2 LQKENI. V shed 3 bases and J shed 2 bases, with 16 bases lying between them. The whole variable domain, filled in from reference TRBV18 and TRBJ1-1, reads NAGVMQNPRHLVRRRGQEARLRCSPMKGHSHVYWYRQLPEEGLKFMVYLQKENIIDESGMPKERFSAEFPKEGPSILRIQQVVRGDSAAYFCASSPLMEAFNTEAFFGQGTRLTVV.

J is TRBJ2-7 and V is TRBV6-2 or TRBV6-3; no definite D call. The CDR3 runs 12 residues. The germline CDR1 and CDR2 sequences are MNHEY and SVGEGT. V lost 5 bases to trimming and J lost 4 bases, with 9 bases between them. The CDR3 loop is CASSDARYEQYF. Here the CDR3 DNA reads TGTGCCAGCAGTGACGCTAGATACGAGCAGTACTTC.

The chain employs TRBV19 and TRBJ2-2; TRBD1 agrees at 11 bases. Germline V gene sequence: CDR1 LNHDA, CDR2 SQIVND (reference sequence). The ends lost 5 bases at V and 5 bases at J; junction bases unmatched: 4. This CDR3 region has 15 residues. CDR3 sequence reads: CASSVGQGVTGELFF. The CDR3, as DNA: TGTGCCAGTAGTGTGGGACAGGGGGTAACCGGGGAGCTGTTTTTT.

V and J are TRBV10-3 and TRBJ2-3, with 16 bases lining up with TRBD2. The J segment lost 2 bases and the V segment lost 6 bases, leaving 14 bases of the junction unmatched. The CDR3 is made up of 20 amino acids. Germline assignment: CDR1 ENHRY and CDR2 SYGVKD. The CDR3, as DNA: TGTGCCATCAGGGCGCCGGGACTAGCGGGAGGGAAGGAGTTCACAGATACGCAGTATTTT. Residues: CAIRAPGLAGGKEFTDTQYF.

The CDR3 is CASSQRFGLDPSGANVLTF. In nucleotides, the CDR3 is TGTGCCAGCAGCCAGAGATTCGGACTCGATCCCTCTGGGGCCAACGTCCTGACTTTC. The V and J genes are TRBV3-1 (or the pseudogene TRBV3-2) and TRBJ2-6; perhaps TRBD2 as D (5 bases). V was clipped by 3 bases and J by 0 bases, with 18 bases between them. Per germline, CDR1 LGHDT and CDR2 YNNKEL (reference sequence). The CDR3 has 19 residues.

This clone was detected only a few times. The J gene is TRBJ2-2, the V gene TRBV7-9; 7 nucleotides match TRBD2. This CDR3 contains 19 residues. Trimming at V came to 4 bases and at J to 5 bases, leaving 19 bases not matched to a gene. Per germline, CDR1 SEHNR and CDR2 FQNEAQ (reference sequence). The CDR3 nucleotides are TGTGCCAGCAGCTATCGGTGGTTAGCGGGCCAAATTCGGACCGGGGAGCTGTTTTTT. It translates to CASSYRWLAGQIRTGELFF.

This chain uses TRBV15 with TRBJ1-5; D is unclear. The CDR3 has 13 residues. V was shortened by 6 bases and J by 4 bases, with 10 bases between the two germline ends. Germline-derived CDR1 and CDR2 are LNHNV and YYDKDF (reference sequence). The CDR3: CATSYSPNQPQHF. The CDR3 bases are TGTGCCACCAGTTACTCCCCTAATCAGCCCCAGCATTTT.

The J gene is TRBJ2-5, the V gene TRBV27, with TRBD2 identical over 13 bases. The V gene's germline CDR1 is MNHEY and CDR2 SMNVEV (reference sequence). Germline trimming cut 5 bases from V and 2 bases from J; bases unmatched to any gene: 2. CDR3 length: 15 amino acids. CDR3 amino acids: CASSKLAGGQETQYF. The CDR3 DNA reads as TGTGCCAGCAGTAAACTAGCGGGGGGGCAAGAGACCCAGTACTTC.

The chain uses TRBV28 and TRBJ1-1, with D perhaps matching TRBD1 (6 bases). Germline loops: CDR1 MDHEN, CDR2 SYDVKM. Trimming stripped 6 bases from V and 6 bases from J, with 11 bases between. This CDR3 contains 12 residues. The CDR3: CASSRGQAEAFF. CDR3 sequence (DNA): TGTGCCAGCAGCAGGGGTCAGGCTGAAGCTTTCTTT.

The rearrangement uses TRBV28 and TRBJ2-7; 8 bases agree with TRBD2. The germline V gene encodes CDR1 MDHEN and CDR2 SYDVKM. The CDR3 spans 16 residues. V was clipped by 5 bases and J by 4 bases; unmatched bases: 13. The CDR3 coding sequence is TGTGCCAGCAGTCCATACAGCGGGGGAGGTACTTACGAGCAGTACTTC. This encodes CASSPYSGGGTYEQYF.

The rearrangement joins TRBV29-1 to TRBJ1-1; TRBD1 matches 8 bases. Germline V gene data show CDR1 as SQVTM and CDR2 as ANQGSEA. This CDR3 comprises 12 residues. V lost 6 bases and J lost 8; bases outside the gene matches: 8. In nucleotides, the CDR3 is TGCAGCGTGACCGACAGGGGAGAGGAAGCTTTCTTT. Its translation is CSVTDRGEEAFF.

This clone has just one count. This sequence joins TRBV28 and TRBJ2-2; possibly TRBD1 for D (7 bases). Trimming pared 7 bases from V and 4 bases from J, leaving 16 bases between. CDR3 length: 15 amino acids. The germline CDR1 and CDR2 sequences are MDHEN and SYDVKM. Here the CDR3 reads CASTPGGIRTGELFF. The CDR3 DNA is TGTGCCAGCACCCCAGGGGGGATTCGCACCGGGGAGCTGTTTTTT.

The chain carries TRBV28 and TRBJ2-2, with a possible D match to TRBD2 (5 bases). CDR3 length: 16 amino acids. The germline V gene encodes CDR1 MDHEN and CDR2 SYDVKM. Trimming removed 5 bases at V and 2 bases at J, with 15 bases between. The CDR3 spells CASSPNPGYNTGELFF. The CDR3 coding sequence is TGTGCCAGCAGTCCAAACCCGGGATACAACACCGGGGAGCTGTTTTTT.

The chain uses TRBV24-1 and TRBJ2-1; TRBD1 might be the D (6 bases). This CDR3 is built from 12 residues. Germline V gene lookup returns CDR1 KGHDR and CDR2 SFDVKD. The V gene lost 5 bases and the J gene lost 10 bases, with 11 bases spanning the gap. The CDR3 is CATSGEGTEQFF. In DNA, the CDR3 is TGTGCCACCAGTGGAGAGGGGACAGAGCAGTTCTTC.

V is TRBV3-1 (or the pseudogene TRBV3-2) and J is TRBJ2-3; TRBD2 might be the D (5 bases). Deletions cut 2 bases from V and 3 bases from J, with 12 bases between. CDR1 and CDR2 from the germline V gene are LGHDT and YNNKEL (reference sequence). The CDR3 length is 15 residues. The CDR3 here is CASSQSRGVTDTQYF. Here the CDR3 DNA reads TGTGCCAGCAGCCAATCCCGGGGTGTTACAGATACGCAGTATTTT.

V is TRBV10-3 and J is TRBJ2-5, with TRBD2 matching over 8 bases. Looked up from germline, CDR1 is ENHRY and CDR2 is SYGVKD. J gave up 5 bases and V 7 bases, and 9 bases lay outside the gene matches. The CDR3 is 14 amino acids. The DNA for the CDR3 is TGTGCCATCAATGCGGGGGGCGCGGGCGAGACCCAGTACTTC. Residues: CAINAGGAGETQYF.

The chain couples TRBV3-1 (or the pseudogene TRBV3-2) to TRBJ1-1; D remains ambiguous. CDR1 and CDR2 from the germline V gene are LGHDT and YNNKEL (reference sequence). This CDR3 is 14 amino acids long. The V end lost 2 bases, the J end lost 5 bases, and 12 bases lay between the germline ends. CDR3 nucleotide sequence: TGTGCCAGCAGCCAACGGGGTAGAGAAACTGAAGCTTTCTTT. This translates into CASSQRGRETEAFF.

This chain joins TRBV9 and TRBJ2-2; D is perhaps TRBD2 (5 bases). Germline-derived CDR1 and CDR2 are SGDLS and YYNGEE. CDR3 length equals 14 residues. Trimming cost V 1 base and J 6 bases, with 10 bases left between them. The chain's CDR3 is CASSVLPGAGELFF. CDR3 nucleotide sequence: TGTGCCAGCAGCGTATTGCCCGGGGCCGGGGAGCTGTTTTTT.

The V and J genes are TRBV28 and TRBJ1-2; 8 nucleotides align to TRBD1. CDR1 and CDR2 from the germline V gene are MDHEN and SYDVKM. Trimming took 4 bases from V and 6 from J; bases not matched to a gene: 13. The CDR3 spans 16 residues. The CDR3 sequence is CASSSGQGFSYHGYTF. In DNA, the CDR3 is TGTGCCAGCAGTTCAGGACAGGGATTCTCCTATCATGGCTACACCTTC.

This clone was recorded only once. The V call is TRBV12-3 or TRBV12-4, the J call TRBJ2-1; 8 bases map to TRBD1. The V segment lost 7 bases and the J segment 6 bases; nucleotides outside the gene matches: 5. This CDR3 has 13 residues. This CDR3 reads CASNTGGINEQFF. The CDR3 nucleotides are TGTGCCAGCAATACAGGGGGAATCAATGAGCAGTTCTTC.

This clone was detected once. This chain links TRBV4-2 with TRBJ1-1; D is ambiguous. The CDR3 runs 14 residues. Germline lookup yields CDR1 LGHNA and CDR2 YNFKEQ. Between the trimmed V and J ends, which lost 0 bases and 3 bases, there was a span of 8 bases. The CDR3 is CASSQDGGDTEAFF. For the CDR3, the DNA is TGTGCCAGCAGCCAAGATGGCGGGGACACTGAAGCTTTCTTT.